This note documents a single T cell receptor (beta chain) sequence. Its antigen is still unknown. The length of the CDR3 is 19 residues. The V and J ends lost 3 bases and 6 bases respectively, with 27 bases between them. The germline gives CDR1 MDHEN, CDR2 SYDVKM. The sample comes from a study of a mutant IDH1 vaccine in newly diagnosed glioma. Study in general: Patients in the study were vaccinated eight times, receiving shots in weeks 1, 3, 5, 7, 11, 15, 19 and 23. A roughly 62% male, 37.5% female split and a mean age of roughly 44 years characterized treated patients. Patients began vaccination 4-6 weeks after radiotherapy alone, or with temozolomide cycles. Findings and limits, study-wide: Detectable vaccine-induced immune responses arose in about 92% of patients.

Time point indicated: week 5, during vaccination. A 20-mer mutant IDH1 peptide at 300 ug was injected subcutaneously with topical imiquimod. Some clones are missing from TCRdb's copy, which holds only in-frame ones; the method was immunoSEQ multiplex PCR. The sample lists under 70,000 clones, about 86% occurring once. V and J are TRBV28 and TRBJ2-4; tentatively, D is TRBD2 (6 bases). The sequencing here drew on PBMCs, taken from a glioma patient whose treatment included an IDH1 peptide vaccine. This TCR came from a man under 40 with glioma. In DNA form, the CDR3 reads TGTGCCAGCAGTTTTTTACGGGTACACCGGGGAGGACCCCTAAACATTCAGTACTTC. Protein: CASSFLRVHRGGPLNIQYF.